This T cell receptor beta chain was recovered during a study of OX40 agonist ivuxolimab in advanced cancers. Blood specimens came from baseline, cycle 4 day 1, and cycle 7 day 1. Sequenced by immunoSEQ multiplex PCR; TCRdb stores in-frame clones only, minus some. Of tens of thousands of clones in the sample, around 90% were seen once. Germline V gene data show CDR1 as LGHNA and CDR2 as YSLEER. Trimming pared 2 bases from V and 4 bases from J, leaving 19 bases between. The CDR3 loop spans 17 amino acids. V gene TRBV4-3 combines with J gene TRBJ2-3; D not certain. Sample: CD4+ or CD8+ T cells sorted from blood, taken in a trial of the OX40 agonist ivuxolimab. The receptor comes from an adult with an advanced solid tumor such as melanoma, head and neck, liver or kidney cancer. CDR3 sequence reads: CASSQRTNNLRADTQYF. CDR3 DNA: TGCGCCAGCAGCCAACGCACTAACAATCTTAGGGCAGATACGCAGTATTTT.